The present T cell receptor beta chain was sequenced within a study of blood T cells in healthy people across ages. Study overall: Capture by template switching was about one barcoded beta molecule per two T cells.

Using a J-beta primer mix together with a sample-barcoded 5' primer, a second PCR was run for roughly 7 to 11 cycles. No fewer than 3 million CDR3-containing paired-end reads came from each sample. MiXCR was run by TCRdb on the 5' RACE reads, yielding one entry per CDR3 protein. In the table there are roughly 1.5 million distinct CDR3 sequences, 35% to 45% of which are singletons. The germline gives CDR1 SNHLY, CDR2 FYNNEI. CDR3 length: 12 residues. General study findings and limits: Both higher diversity and more naive CD4+ cells marked long-lived donors when set against aged donors.

Worth noting for this clonotype: As yet, its antigen is unknown. One end of the junction varies from germline; a read error may be responsible.

The specimen was blood. The J gene is TRBJ2-5, the V gene TRBV2; D assignment may be TRBD1 or TRBD2 (5 bases each). The sequence was obtained from a young woman in good health. The DNA of the CDR3 is TGTGCCAGTAGTGACATGGGGGTTGAGCAGTACTTC. Protein: CASSDMGVEQYF.